A single sample is the source of the 6 T cell receptor beta chains below, sequenced in a study of T cell responses to AZD1222 COVID-19 vaccine. The protocol was immunoSEQ multiplex PCR, while the TCRdb copy is restricted to in-frame clones and leaves out a portion. The repertoire holds about 88,000 clones, about nine tenths seen once, with 5.4% in the top ten. This specimen consisted of peripheral blood, obtained 28 days after the second AZD1222 dose. The origin of the receptors is an adult who received the AZD1222 COVID-19 vaccine.

The genes are TRBV7-9 and TRBJ1-3; weak D call: TRBD1 (5 bases). The ends were cut back, 5 bases at V and 1 base at J, with 15 bases in the middle. This CDR3 has 16 amino acids. Germline values: CDR1 SEHNR, CDR2 FQNEAQ (reference sequence). The CDR3 DNA follows: TGTGCCAGCAGCCCCCCCGGGGGGGGATCTGGAAACACCATATATTTT. This gives the protein CASSPPGGGSGNTIYF.

The chain employs TRBV5-1 and TRBJ2-2; a weak D match, TRBD2 (7 bases). Germline V gene data show CDR1 as SGHRS and CDR2 as YFSETQ. CDR3 length: 18 amino acids. Trimming took 0 bases from V and 0 from J, leaving 15 bases between them. CDR3 DNA: TGCGCCAGCAGCTTGGAAGGGCGGGGGCAAACGAACACCGGGGAGCTGTTTTTT. The encoded protein is CASSLEGRGQTNTGELFF. The full variable domain, in which reference TRBV5-1 and TRBJ2-2 provide the parts outside the CDR3, is KAGVTQTPRYLIKTRGQQVTLSCSPISGHRSVSWYQQTPGQGLQFLFEYFSETQRNKGNFPGRFSGRQFSNSRSEMNVSTLELGDSALYLCASSLEGRGQTNTGELFFGEGSRLTVL.

The rearrangement joins TRBV19 to TRBJ1-2; a weak D match, TRBD1 (5 bases). CDR3 size: 12 residues. V gave up 4 bases and J gave up 5 bases, with 8 bases separating them. The V gene's germline CDR1 is LNHDA and CDR2 SQIVND (reference sequence). CDR3 coding DNA: TGTGCCAGTAGTACGCGGACATATGGCTACACCTTC. Translated: CASSTRTYGYTF.

The V and J genes are TRBV6-5 and TRBJ1-5, with D perhaps matching TRBD1 (6 bases). V was cut by 6 bases and J by 9 bases, with 12 bases left in between. Germline lookup yields CDR1 MNHEY and CDR2 SVGAGI. The CDR3 spans 12 residues. The DNA for the CDR3 is TGTGCCAGCAGCACAAGGGGGGGGCCCCAGCATTTT. Its protein is CASSTRGGPQHF.

This chain joins TRBV19 and TRBJ2-1; possibly TRBD2 for D (6 bases). V shed 6 bases and J shed 0 bases, with 6 bases lying between them. There are 13 residues in the CDR3. Germline CDR1 and CDR2: LNHDA and SQIVND (reference sequence). In DNA, the CDR3 is TGTGCCAGTAGGACTAGCTCCTACAATGAGCAGTTCTTC. Protein product: CASRTSSYNEQFF.

The CDR3 nucleotides read TGTGCCAGCAGCCCCACCCGGACTAGGGCGTACGAGCAGTACTTC. It translates to CASSPTRTRAYEQYF. V usage is TRBV25-1 and J usage is TRBJ2-7, with 7 bases identical to TRBD2. The germline V gene has CDR1 MGHDK and CDR2 SYGVNS. The V segment lost 6 bases and the J segment 4 bases; nucleotides outside the gene matches: 12. This CDR3 comprises 15 residues.